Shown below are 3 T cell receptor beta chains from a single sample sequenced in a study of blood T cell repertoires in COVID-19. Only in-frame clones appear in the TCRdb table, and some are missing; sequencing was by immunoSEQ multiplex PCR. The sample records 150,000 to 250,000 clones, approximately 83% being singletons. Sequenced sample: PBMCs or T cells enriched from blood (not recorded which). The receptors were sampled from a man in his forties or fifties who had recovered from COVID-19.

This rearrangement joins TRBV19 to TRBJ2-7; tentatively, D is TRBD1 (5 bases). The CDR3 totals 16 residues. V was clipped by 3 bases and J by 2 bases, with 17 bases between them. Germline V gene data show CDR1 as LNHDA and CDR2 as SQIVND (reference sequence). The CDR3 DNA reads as TGTGCCAGTAGTATTCTGAAGTCGGACAAAACCTACGAGCAGTACTTC. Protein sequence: CASSILKSDKTYEQYF.

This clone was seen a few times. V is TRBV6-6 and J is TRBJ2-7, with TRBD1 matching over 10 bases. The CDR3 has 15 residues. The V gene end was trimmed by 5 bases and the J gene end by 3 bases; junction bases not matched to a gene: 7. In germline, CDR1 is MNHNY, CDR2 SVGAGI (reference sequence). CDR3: CASSPPRDRGYEQYF. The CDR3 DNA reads TGTGCCAGCAGTCCCCCCCGGGACAGGGGCTACGAGCAGTACTTC.

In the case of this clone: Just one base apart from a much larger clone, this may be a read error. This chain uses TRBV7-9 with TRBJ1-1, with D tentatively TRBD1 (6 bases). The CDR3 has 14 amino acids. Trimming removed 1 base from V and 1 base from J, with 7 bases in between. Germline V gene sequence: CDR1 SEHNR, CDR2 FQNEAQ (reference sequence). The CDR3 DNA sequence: TGTGCCAGCAGCTTAGAAGGGGGGAACACTGAAGCTTTCTTT. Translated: CASSLEGGNTEAFF.